This T cell receptor beta chain was observed in a study of blood T cell repertoires in COVID-19. Study-wide background: Acute and convalescent COVID-19 samples came from the United States, Italy and Spain. Sources were T cells, B-cell-depleted T cells, or PBMCs; the material itself was cDNA or gDNA.

Original analysis: It was from reference gene primer amplification that nucleated cell counts were estimated. Sequenced by immunoSEQ multiplex PCR; TCRdb stores in-frame clones only, minus some. V and J calls and clone size are given by that table; D and trimming were obtained from the DNA. The repertoire holds approximately 33,000 clones, 88% seen once, with 15% to 20% in the top ten. The sequence was obtained from a man between 65 and 85 years old with acute or convalescent COVID-19. Sequences were obtained from peripheral blood.

As DNA, the CDR3 is TGCGCCAGCAGCTTGCCGGGACTAGCGGGAGAAAGGAACGAGCAGTACTTC. This codes for CASSLPGLAGERNEQYF. The V call is TRBV5-1, the J call TRBJ2-7; 14 bases align to TRBD2. J gave up 5 bases and V 1 base, and 8 bases lay outside the gene matches. CDR1 is SGHRS and CDR2 is YFSETQ in the germline V gene. The CDR3 is 17 amino acids.